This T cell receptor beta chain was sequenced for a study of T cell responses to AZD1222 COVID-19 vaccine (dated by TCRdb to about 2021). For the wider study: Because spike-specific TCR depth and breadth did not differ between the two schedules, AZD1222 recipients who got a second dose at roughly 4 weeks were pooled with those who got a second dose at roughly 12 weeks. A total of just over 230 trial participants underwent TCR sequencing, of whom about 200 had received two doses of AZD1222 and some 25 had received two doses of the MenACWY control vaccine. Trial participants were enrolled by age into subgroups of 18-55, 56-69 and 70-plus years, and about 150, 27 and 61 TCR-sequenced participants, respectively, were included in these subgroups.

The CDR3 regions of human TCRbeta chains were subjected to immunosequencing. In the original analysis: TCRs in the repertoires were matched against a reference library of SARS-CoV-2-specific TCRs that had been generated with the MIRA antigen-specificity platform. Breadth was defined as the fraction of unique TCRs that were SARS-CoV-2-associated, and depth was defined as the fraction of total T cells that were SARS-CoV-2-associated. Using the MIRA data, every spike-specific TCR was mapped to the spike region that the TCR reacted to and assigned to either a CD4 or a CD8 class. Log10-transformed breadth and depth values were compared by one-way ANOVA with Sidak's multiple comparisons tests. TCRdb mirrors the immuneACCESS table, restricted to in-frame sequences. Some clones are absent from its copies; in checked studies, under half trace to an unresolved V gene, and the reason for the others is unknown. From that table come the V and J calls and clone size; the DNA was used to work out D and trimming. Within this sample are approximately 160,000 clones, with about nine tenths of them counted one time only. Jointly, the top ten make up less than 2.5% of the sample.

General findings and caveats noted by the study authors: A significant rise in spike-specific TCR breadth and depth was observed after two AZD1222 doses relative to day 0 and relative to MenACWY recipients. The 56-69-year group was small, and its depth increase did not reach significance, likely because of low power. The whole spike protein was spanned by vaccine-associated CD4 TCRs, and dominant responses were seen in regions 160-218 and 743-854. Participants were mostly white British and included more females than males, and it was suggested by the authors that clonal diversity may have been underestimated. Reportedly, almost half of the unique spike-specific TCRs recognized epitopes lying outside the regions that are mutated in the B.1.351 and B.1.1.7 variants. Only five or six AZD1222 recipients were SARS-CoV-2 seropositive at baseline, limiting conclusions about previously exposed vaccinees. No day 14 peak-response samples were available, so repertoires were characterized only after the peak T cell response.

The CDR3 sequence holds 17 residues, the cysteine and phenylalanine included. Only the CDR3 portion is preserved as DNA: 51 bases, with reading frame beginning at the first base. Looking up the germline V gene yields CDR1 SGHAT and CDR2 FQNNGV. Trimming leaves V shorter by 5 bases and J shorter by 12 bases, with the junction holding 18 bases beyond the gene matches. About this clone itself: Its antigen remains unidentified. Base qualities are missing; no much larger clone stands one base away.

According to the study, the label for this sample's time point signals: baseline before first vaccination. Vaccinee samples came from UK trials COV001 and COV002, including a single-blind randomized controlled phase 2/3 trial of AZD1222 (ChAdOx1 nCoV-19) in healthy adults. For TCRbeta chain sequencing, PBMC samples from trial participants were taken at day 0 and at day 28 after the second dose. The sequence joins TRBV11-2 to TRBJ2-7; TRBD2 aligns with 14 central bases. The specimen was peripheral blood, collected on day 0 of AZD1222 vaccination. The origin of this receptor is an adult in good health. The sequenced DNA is TGTGCCAGCAGCCCAAGTACCGGGACTAGCGGGAGCCGAGCACCGTACTTC. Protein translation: CASSPSTGTSGSRAPYF.